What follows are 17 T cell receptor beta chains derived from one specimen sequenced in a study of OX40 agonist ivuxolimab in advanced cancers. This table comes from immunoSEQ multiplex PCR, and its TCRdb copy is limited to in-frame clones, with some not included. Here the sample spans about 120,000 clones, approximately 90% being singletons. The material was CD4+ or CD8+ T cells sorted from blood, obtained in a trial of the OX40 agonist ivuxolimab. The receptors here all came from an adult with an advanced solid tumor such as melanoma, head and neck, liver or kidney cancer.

The CDR3 DNA reads as TGTGCCAGCTCACCGAGGGGAACAGAAGGCTACACCTTC. Its protein product is CASSPRGTEGYTF. The chain joins TRBV18 to TRBJ1-2, with D maybe TRBD1 (5 bases). The CDR3 is 13 residues long. The germline V and J ends were trimmed by 3 bases and 8 bases, with 13 bases remaining between them. The germline gives CDR1 KGHSH, CDR2 LQKENI. The entire variable domain, with the rest obtained from reference TRBV18 and TRBJ1-2, is as follows: NAGVMQNPRHLVRRRGQEARLRCSPMKGHSHVYWYRQLPEEGLKFMVYLQKENIIDESGMPKERFSAEFPKEGPSILRIQQVVRGDSAAYFCASSPRGTEGYTFGSGTRLTVV.

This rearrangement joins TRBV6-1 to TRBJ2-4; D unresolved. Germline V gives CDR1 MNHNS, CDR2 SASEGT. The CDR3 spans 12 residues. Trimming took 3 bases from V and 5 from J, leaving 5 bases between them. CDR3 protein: CASSDRQNIQYF. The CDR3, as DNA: TGTGCCAGCAGTGACCGGCAAAACATTCAGTACTTC.

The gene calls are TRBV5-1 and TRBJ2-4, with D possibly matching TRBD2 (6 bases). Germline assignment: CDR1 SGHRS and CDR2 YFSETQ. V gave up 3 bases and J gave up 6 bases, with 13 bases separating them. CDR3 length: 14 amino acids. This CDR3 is CASSSGTGRNIQYF. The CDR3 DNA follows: TGCGCCAGCAGCTCAGGGACCGGGAGAAACATTCAGTACTTC.

CDR3 bases: TGTGCCAGCAGTCGGGACAGGTCCTCCTATAATTCACCCCTCCACTTT. This codes for CASSRDRSSYNSPLHF. The chain employs TRBV28 and TRBJ1-6; 8 bases line up with TRBD1. CDR3 length: 16 residues. Germline CDR1 reads MDHEN; CDR2 reads SYDVKM. V was clipped by 5 bases and J by 0 bases; unmatched bases: 3.

CDR3 residues: CASSLQQETQYF. The CDR3 DNA is TGTGCCAGCAGCCTACAGCAAGAGACCCAGTACTTC. V is TRBV7-9 and J is TRBJ2-5; D not resolved. The CDR3 length is 12 residues. The V end was cut by 5 bases, the J end by 2 bases, with 6 bases between. Germline CDR1 and CDR2: SEHNR and FQNEAQ (reference sequence).

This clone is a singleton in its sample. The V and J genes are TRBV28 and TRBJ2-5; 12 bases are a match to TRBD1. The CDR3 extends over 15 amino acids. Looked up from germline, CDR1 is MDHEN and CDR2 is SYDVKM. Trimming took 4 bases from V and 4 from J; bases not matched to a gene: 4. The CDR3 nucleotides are TGTGCCAGCAGTTCGGGGACAGGGGGCTCAGAGACCCAGTACTTC. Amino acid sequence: CASSSGTGGSETQYF.

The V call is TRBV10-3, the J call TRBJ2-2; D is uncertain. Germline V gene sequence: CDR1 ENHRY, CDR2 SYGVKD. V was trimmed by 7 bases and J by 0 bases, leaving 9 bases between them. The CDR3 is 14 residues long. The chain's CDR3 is CAITQIANTGELFF. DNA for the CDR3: TGTGCCATCACCCAGATCGCGAACACCGGGGAGCTGTTTTTT.

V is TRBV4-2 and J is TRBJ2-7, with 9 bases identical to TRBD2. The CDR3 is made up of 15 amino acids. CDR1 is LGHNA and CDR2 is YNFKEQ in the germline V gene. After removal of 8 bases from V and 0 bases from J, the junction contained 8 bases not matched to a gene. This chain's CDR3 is CASGAGGRSSYEQYF. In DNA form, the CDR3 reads TGTGCCAGCGGAGCGGGGGGCCGAAGCTCCTACGAGCAGTACTTC.

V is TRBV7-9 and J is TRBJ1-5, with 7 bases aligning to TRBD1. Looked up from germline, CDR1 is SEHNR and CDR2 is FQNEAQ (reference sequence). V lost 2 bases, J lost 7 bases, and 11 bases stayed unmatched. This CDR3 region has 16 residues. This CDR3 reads CASSLMSEGARQPQHF. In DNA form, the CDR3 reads TGTGCCAGCAGCTTAATGTCAGAGGGGGCGCGACAGCCCCAGCATTTT.

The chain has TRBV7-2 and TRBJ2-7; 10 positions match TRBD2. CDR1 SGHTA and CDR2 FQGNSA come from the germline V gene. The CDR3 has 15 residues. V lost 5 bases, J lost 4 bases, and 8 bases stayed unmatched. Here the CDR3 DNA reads TGTGCCAGCAGCGCCAGACTAGCGGGCGCATACGAGCAGTACTTC. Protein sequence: CASSARLAGAYEQYF.

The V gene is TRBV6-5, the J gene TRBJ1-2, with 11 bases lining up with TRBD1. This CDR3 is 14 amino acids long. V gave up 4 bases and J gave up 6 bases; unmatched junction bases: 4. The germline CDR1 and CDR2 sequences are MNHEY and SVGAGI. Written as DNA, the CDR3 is TGTGCCAGCAGTTTAGGACAGGGGGCGAATGGCTACACCTTC. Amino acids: CASSLGQGANGYTF.

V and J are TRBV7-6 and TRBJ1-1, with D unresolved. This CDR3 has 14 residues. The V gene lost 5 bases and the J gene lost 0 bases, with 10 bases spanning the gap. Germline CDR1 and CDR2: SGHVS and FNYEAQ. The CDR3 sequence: CASSPQSLNTEAFF. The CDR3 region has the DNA TGTGCCAGCAGCCCGCAGAGTTTGAACACTGAAGCTTTCTTT.

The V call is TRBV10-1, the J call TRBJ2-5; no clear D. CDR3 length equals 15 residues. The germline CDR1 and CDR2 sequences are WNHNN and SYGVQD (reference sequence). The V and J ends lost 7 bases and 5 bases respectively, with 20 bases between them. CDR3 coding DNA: TGCGCCAGCATCAAGGGATGCCCCACACGGGAGACCCAGTACTTC. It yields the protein CASIKGCPTRETQYF.

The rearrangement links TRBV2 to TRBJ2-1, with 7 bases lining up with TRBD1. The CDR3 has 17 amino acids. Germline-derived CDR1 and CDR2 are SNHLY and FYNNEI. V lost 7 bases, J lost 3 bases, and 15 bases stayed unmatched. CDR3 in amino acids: CASIPPNTGANYNEQFF. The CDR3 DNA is TGTGCCAGCATTCCCCCCAATACAGGGGCCAACTACAATGAGCAGTTCTTC.

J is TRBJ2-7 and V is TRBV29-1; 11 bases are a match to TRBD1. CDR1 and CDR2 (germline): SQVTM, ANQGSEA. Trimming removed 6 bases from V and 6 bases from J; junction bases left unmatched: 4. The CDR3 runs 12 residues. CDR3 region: CSVDRGLGEQYF. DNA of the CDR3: TGCAGCGTGGACAGGGGGCTCGGCGAGCAGTACTTC.

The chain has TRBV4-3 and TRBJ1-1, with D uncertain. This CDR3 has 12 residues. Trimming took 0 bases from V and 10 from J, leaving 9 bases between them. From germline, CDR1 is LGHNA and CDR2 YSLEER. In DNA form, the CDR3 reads TGCGCCAGCAGCCAAGAAAGGCGGGGAGCTTTCTTT. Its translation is CASSQERRGAFF.

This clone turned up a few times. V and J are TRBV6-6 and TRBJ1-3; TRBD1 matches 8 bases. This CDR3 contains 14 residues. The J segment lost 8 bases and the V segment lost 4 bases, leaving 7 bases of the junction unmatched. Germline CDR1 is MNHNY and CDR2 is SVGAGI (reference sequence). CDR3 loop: CASSSGDRWDTIYF. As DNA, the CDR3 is TGTGCCAGCAGTTCGGGGGACAGGTGGGACACCATATATTTT.